A single T cell receptor (beta chain) is shown here with its context. This record belongs to a study of blood T cell repertoires in COVID-19. Recruited during active infection, patients (from Seattle) were subsequently followed longitudinally. V was shortened by 0 bases and J by 5 bases, with 16 bases between the two germline ends. The CDR3 has 16 residues. Looked up from germline, CDR1 is SGHDN and CDR2 is FVKESK. Sequencing used immunoSEQ multiplex PCR; TCRdb keeps in-frame clones, though not all of them. This sample has some 350,000 clones, with about nine tenths found just once. The sample consisted of peripheral blood. This clonotype was sampled from a woman in her forties or fifties with COVID-19, enrolled during active disease. V usage is TRBV14 and J usage is TRBJ2-5; D remains unclear. The CDR3 nucleotides are TGTGCCAGCAGCCAAGATCGACACTCCACGTCGGAGACCCAGTACTTC. Its translation is CASSQDRHSTSETQYF.